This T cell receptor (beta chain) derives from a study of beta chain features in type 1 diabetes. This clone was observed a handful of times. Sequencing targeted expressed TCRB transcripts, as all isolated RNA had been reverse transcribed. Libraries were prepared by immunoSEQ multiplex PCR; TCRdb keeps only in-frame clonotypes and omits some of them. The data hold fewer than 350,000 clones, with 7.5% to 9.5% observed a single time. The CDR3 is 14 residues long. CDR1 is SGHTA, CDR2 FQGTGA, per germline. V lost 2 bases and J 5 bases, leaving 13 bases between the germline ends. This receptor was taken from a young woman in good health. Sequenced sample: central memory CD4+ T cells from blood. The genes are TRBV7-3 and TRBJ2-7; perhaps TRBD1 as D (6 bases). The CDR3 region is CASSLLPGQHEQYF. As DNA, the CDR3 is TGTGCCAGCAGCTTACTACCAGGACAGCACGAGCAGTACTTC.